Following are 17 T cell receptor beta chains from one sample sequenced in a study of cytomegalovirus exposure and HLA in healthy donors. Amplification used 60 Vbeta primers and 13 Jbeta primers. Data came from immunoSEQ multiplex PCR; TCRdb stores just in-frame clones and leaves some out. The sample comprises approximately 180,000 clones, more than 80% of which are singletons, and under 5% rests with the top ten. Sequencing input: PBMCs. The source of these receptors is a man younger than 35 in good health and CMV-seronegative.

V gene TRBV4-1 combines with J gene TRBJ2-5; TRBD1 might be the D (5 bases). The J call may be wrong; the DNA end is better matched by TRBJ2-7. Germline V gene lookup returns CDR1 MGHRA and CDR2 YSYEKL. This CDR3 has 14 residues. CDR3 in amino acids: CASSQVAGSYEQYF. CDR3 bases: TGCGCCAGCAGCCAAGTCGCAGGGTCCTACGAGCAGTACTTC.

The V and J genes are TRBV6-5 and TRBJ1-2; 9 bases line up with TRBD1. The germline gives CDR1 MNHEY, CDR2 SVGAGI. This CDR3 has 16 residues. Germline trimming cut 4 bases from V and 1 base from J; bases unmatched to any gene: 7. The CDR3 DNA follows: TGTGCCAGCAGTTCCGGGACAGGGACCTTTAACTATGGCTACACCTTC. This encodes CASSSGTGTFNYGYTF.

This chain uses TRBV25-1 with TRBJ2-1; D not resolved. The V end was cut by 2 bases, the J end by 3 bases, with 8 bases between. The germline CDR1 and CDR2 sequences are MGHDK and SYGVNS. The CDR3 spans 14 residues. The DNA of the CDR3 is TGTGCCAGCAGTGAAGGCAGATACTACAATGAGCAGTTCTTC. Its protein product is CASSEGRYYNEQFF. The full variable domain, with the rest looked up from reference TRBV25-1 and TRBJ2-1, is EADIYQTPRYLVIGTGKKITLECSQTMGHDKMYWYQQDPGMELHLIHYSYGVNSTEKGDLSSESTVSRIRTEHFPLTLESARPSHTSQYLCASSEGRYYNEQFFGPGTRLTVL.

V gene TRBV7-9 combines with J gene TRBJ2-7; D uncertain. The length of the CDR3 is 14 residues. The germline V gene has CDR1 SEHNR and CDR2 FQNEAQ (reference sequence). V gave up 1 base and J gave up 0 bases, with 7 bases separating them. The CDR3 DNA sequence: TGTGCCAGCAGCTTAGTATCTAGCTCCTACGAGCAGTACTTC. As protein: CASSLVSSSYEQYF.

The rearrangement links TRBV2 to TRBJ1-5; D possibly corresponds to TRBD1 (6 bases). Trimming left V 6 bases short and J 7 bases short, with 13 bases between. There are 13 residues in the CDR3. Germline CDR1 is SNHLY and CDR2 is FYNNEI. The CDR3: CASRSTGLQPQHF. The CDR3 nucleotides read TGTGCCAGCAGAAGCACAGGGCTCCAGCCCCAGCATTTT. The variable domain in full, completed from reference TRBV2 and TRBJ1-5, reads EPEVTQTPSHQVTQMGQEVILRCVPISNHLYFYWYRQILGQKVEFLVSFYNNEISEKSEIFDDQFSVERPDGSNFTLKIRSTKLEDSAMYFCASRSTGLQPQHFGDGTRLSIL.

V gene TRBV7-9 combines with J gene TRBJ1-2, with a weak D call TRBD1 (6 bases). The CDR3 has 14 amino acids. Germline V CDR1 and CDR2: SEHNR, FQNEAQ (reference sequence). V lost 5 bases to trimming and J lost 4 bases, with 14 bases between them. DNA for the CDR3: TGTGCCAGCAGCCGTCAAGCAGGGGTCTATGGCTACACCTTC. Encoded protein: CASSRQAGVYGYTF.

The chain joins TRBV14 to TRBJ1-2; 7 nucleotides line up with TRBD1. The CDR3 length is 15 residues. Unmatched junction bases numbered 10, after V lost 4 bases and J lost 5 bases. Per the germline V gene, CDR1 is SGHDN and CDR2 is FVKESK. The CDR3 DNA reads as TGTGCCAGCAGCCGAGGACAGGCCGGGGTGTATGGCTACACCTTC. Translating it yields CASSRGQAGVYGYTF.

The CDR3 is CASSPKAGVWYNEQFF. The CDR3 DNA reads TGCGCCAGCAGCCCAAAAGCGGGAGTATGGTACAATGAGCAGTTCTTC. J is TRBJ2-1 and V is TRBV4-3; 8 nucleotides line up with TRBD2. Germline values: CDR1 LGHNA, CDR2 YSLEER. The J segment lost 4 bases and the V segment lost 4 bases, leaving 9 bases of the junction unmatched. There are 16 residues in the CDR3.

J is TRBJ1-5 and V is TRBV6-5, with 12 bases aligning to TRBD1. The CDR3 runs to 15 residues. V lost 6 bases to trimming and J lost 6 bases; unmatched junction nucleotides: 6. Germline CDR1 MNHEY, CDR2 SVGAGI. The CDR3 sequence: CASRAGQGAGQPQHF. The CDR3 DNA reads as TGTGCCAGCAGGGCGGGACAGGGGGCCGGTCAGCCCCAGCATTTT.

The chain is built from TRBV2 and TRBJ2-3; tentative D call: TRBD2 (6 bases). Germline V gene sequence: CDR1 SNHLY, CDR2 FYNNEI. The ends were cut back, 2 bases at V and 1 base at J, with 16 bases in the middle. The CDR3 totals 17 residues. The CDR3 DNA sequence: TGTGCCAGCAGTGAAAGATCGCTAGCGATGGGCACAGATACGCAGTATTTT. The encoded protein is CASSERSLAMGTDTQYF. Combining the CDR3 with reference TRBV2 and TRBJ2-3 gives the whole variable domain EPEVTQTPSHQVTQMGQEVILRCVPISNHLYFYWYRQILGQKVEFLVSFYNNEISEKSEIFDDQFSVERPDGSNFTLKIRSTKLEDSAMYFCASSERSLAMGTDTQYFGPGTRLTVL.

The chain employs TRBV6-1 and TRBJ2-1; TRBD1 matches at 7 bases. The length of the CDR3 is 15 residues. The V gene end was trimmed by 4 bases and the J gene end by 4 bases; junction bases not matched to a gene: 7. Looked up from germline, CDR1 is MNHNS and CDR2 is SASEGT. The CDR3 DNA reads as TGTGCCAGCAGTGGTGACAGGGCCCTTTACAATGAGCAGTTCTTC. Translating gives CASSGDRALYNEQFF.

The chain employs TRBV18 and TRBJ1-4; no clear D. Germline loops: CDR1 KGHSH, CDR2 LQKENI. Trimming cost V 3 bases and J 0 bases, with 8 bases left between them. The CDR3 loop spans 15 amino acids. CDR3 in amino acids: CASSPLAATNEKLFF. CDR3 coding DNA: TGTGCCAGCTCACCCTTAGCCGCAACTAATGAAAAACTGTTTTTT.

The chain combines TRBV18 with TRBJ2-2; no clear D gene. The CDR3 length is 12 residues. Trimming took off 1 base at V and 6 bases at J, with 3 bases between the two ends. Germline V CDR1 and CDR2: KGHSH, LQKENI. CDR3 in amino acids: CASSPLSGELFF. CDR3 in DNA: TGTGCCAGCTCACCACTCTCCGGGGAGCTGTTTTTT.

The count of this clone is one. The genes are TRBV19 and TRBJ1-2; D perhaps matches TRBD1 (6 bases). The germline V and J ends were trimmed by 6 bases and 10 bases, with 21 bases remaining between them. The CDR3 length is 14 residues. Germline CDR1 is LNHDA and CDR2 is SQIVND (reference sequence). CDR3 sequence reads: CASRGGVLGDFYTF. In nucleotides, the CDR3 is TGTGCCAGTAGAGGGGGGGTTTTGGGGGACTTCTACACCTTC.

The V call is TRBV5-1, the J call TRBJ1-2, with 7 bases aligning to TRBD1. V was pared by 8 bases and J by 5 bases, with 12 bases of the junction left unmatched. The CDR3 has 14 residues. Germline V gene sequence: CDR1 SGHRS, CDR2 YFSETQ. In DNA, the CDR3 is TGCGCCAGTCGAACAGGGGTGACCGGATATGGCTACACCTTC. It encodes CASRTGVTGYGYTF. Full variable domain (rest looked up from reference TRBV5-1 and TRBJ1-2): KAGVTQTPRYLIKTRGQQVTLSCSPISGHRSVSWYQQTPGQGLQFLFEYFSETQRNKGNFPGRFSGRQFSNSRSEMNVSTLELGDSALYLCASRTGVTGYGYTFGSGTRLTVV.

The chain couples TRBV5-1 to TRBJ2-3; D may be TRBD1 (6 bases). Trimming stripped 5 bases from V and 0 bases from J, with 10 bases between. The germline CDR1 and CDR2 sequences are SGHRS and YFSETQ. CDR3 length: 14 amino acids. CDR3 coding DNA: TGCGCCAGCAGGGGGGCGGTGAGCACAGATACGCAGTATTTT. This translates into CASRGAVSTDTQYF. The full variable domain, its missing parts supplied by reference TRBV5-1 and TRBJ2-3, is KAGVTQTPRYLIKTRGQQVTLSCSPISGHRSVSWYQQTPGQGLQFLFEYFSETQRNKGNFPGRFSGRQFSNSRSEMNVSTLELGDSALYLCASRGAVSTDTQYFGPGTRLTVL.

This chain links TRBV7-2 with TRBJ2-5; unclear D gene. The end of the DNA is better explained by TRBJ2-7, so the J call may be wrong. CDR1 is SGHTA and CDR2 is FQGNSA in the germline V gene. The CDR3 length is 14 residues. The CDR3 DNA reads as TGTGCCAGCAGCTTTTTCCGTTTGTCCTACGAGCAGTACTTC. The encoded protein is CASSFFRLSYEQYF.